This TCR beta chain was retrieved from a study of T cells after yellow fever vaccination. The table lists this clonotype with many counts. MiXCR was run by TCRdb on the 5' RACE reads, yielding one entry per CDR3 protein. The table lists some 63,000 distinct CDR3 sequences, 6.5% to 9% of them singletons. CDR3 length: 15 residues. After removal of 5 bases from V and 0 bases from J, the junction contained 4 bases not matched to a gene. CDR1 and CDR2 (germline): DFQATT, SNEGSKA (reference sequence). The starting material was CD8+ T cells sorted from PBMCs, obtained 15 days after the yellow fever booster vaccination. The rearrangement joins TRBV20-1 to TRBJ1-5; 10 nucleotides agree with TRBD1. This receptor was taken from a man younger than 40 who received the YFV17D yellow fever vaccine. CDR3 bases: TGCAGTGCTTCGGACAGGGGGGATAGCAATCAGCCCCAGCATTTT. It specifies CSASDRGDSNQPQHF.